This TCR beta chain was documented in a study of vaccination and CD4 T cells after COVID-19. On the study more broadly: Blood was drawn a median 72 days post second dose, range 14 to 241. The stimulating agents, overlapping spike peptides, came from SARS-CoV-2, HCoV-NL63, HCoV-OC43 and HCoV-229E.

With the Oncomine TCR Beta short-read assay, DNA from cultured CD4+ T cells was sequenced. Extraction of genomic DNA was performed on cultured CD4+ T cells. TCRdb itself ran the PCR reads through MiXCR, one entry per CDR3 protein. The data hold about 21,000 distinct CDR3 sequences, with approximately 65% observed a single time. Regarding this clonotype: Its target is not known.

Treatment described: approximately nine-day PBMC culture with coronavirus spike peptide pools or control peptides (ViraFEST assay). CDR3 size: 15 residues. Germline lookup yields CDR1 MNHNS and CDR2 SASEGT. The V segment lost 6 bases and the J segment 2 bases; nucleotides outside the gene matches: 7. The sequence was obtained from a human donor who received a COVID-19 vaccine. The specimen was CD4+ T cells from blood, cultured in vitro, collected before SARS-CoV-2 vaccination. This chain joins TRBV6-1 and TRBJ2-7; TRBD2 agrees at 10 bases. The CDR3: CASRPTSGEPYEQYF. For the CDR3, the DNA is TGTGCCAGCAGGCCCACTAGCGGGGAACCCTACGAGCAGTACTTC.